The 25 T cell receptor beta chains below come from one sample, sequenced in a study of regulatory T cells in long-lasting Graves disease. Through Arm-PCR of CDR3 regions and iRepertoire HTBI primers, TCR beta libraries were built. One entry per CDR3 protein, called by TCRdb with MiXCR from the multiplex PCR reads. The table records approximately 440,000 distinct CDR3 sequences, around a quarter of them present only once. Time point specified: persistent/refractory GD, antithyroid drugs over 5 years with positive TRAb. With RNA extracted from PBMCs as input, the TCR library was made. Material: peripheral blood mononuclear cells (PBMCs), obtained when the disease was refractory, from a patient treated with antithyroid drugs. Every receptor here comes from a female donor with Graves disease.

On this clonotype itself: It may be a read error: a sequence one base away is much more abundant. The gene calls are TRBV11-2 and TRBJ1-1, with D perhaps matching TRBD1 (5 bases). Germline V CDR1 and CDR2: SGHAT, FQNNGV. This CDR3 region has 15 residues. The CDR3 reads CASGLGVGVNTEAFF. DNA of the CDR3: TGTGCCAGCGGCTTAGGGGTAGGGGTGAACACTGAAGCTTTCTTT.

This clonotype was recorded a few times. The chain joins TRBV29-1 to TRBJ1-1; D is perhaps TRBD1 (5 bases). This CDR3 is 13 amino acids long. Trimming pared 6 bases from V and 4 bases from J, leaving 15 bases between. Germline loops: CDR1 SQVTM, CDR2 ANQGSEA. CDR3 coding DNA: TGCAGCGTGGAGAATGGGGGAAGCACTGAAGCTTTCTTT. Translated, it gives CSVENGGSTEAFF.

The chain recombines TRBV30 with TRBJ1-1; 9 positions agree with TRBD1. V lost 2 bases, J lost 7 bases, and 11 bases stayed unmatched. The CDR3 totals 15 residues. Per germline, CDR1 GTSNPN and CDR2 SVGIG (reference sequence). This chain's CDR3 is CAWSNTGQGSGEAFF. The CDR3 DNA is TGTGCCTGGAGTAACACAGGACAGGGGTCTGGTGAAGCTTTCTTT.

This rearrangement joins TRBV13 to TRBJ2-7; D is ambiguous. This CDR3 has 13 amino acids. V lost 4 bases, J lost 6 bases, and 13 bases lay in between. The germline gives CDR1 PRHDT, CDR2 FYEKMQ (reference sequence). CDR3 in DNA: TGTGCCAGCAGCTGGATTTCACGGCCCGAGCAGTACTTC. This codes for CASSWISRPEQYF. Supplemented by reference TRBV13 and TRBJ2-7, the full variable domain reads AAGVIQSPRHLIKEKRETATLKCYPIPRHDTVYWYQQGPGQDPQFLISFYEKMQSDKGSIPDRFSAQQFSDYHSELNMSSLELGDSALYFCASSWISRPEQYFGPGTRLTVT.

This clonotype was seen a handful of times. V usage is TRBV25-1 and J usage is TRBJ1-2; a weak D match, TRBD1 (6 bases). V was clipped by 6 bases and J by 0 bases, with 17 bases between them. Germline CDR1 is MGHDK and CDR2 is SYGVNS. This CDR3 spans 16 amino acids. In DNA form, the CDR3 reads TGTGCCAGCAGGCCCCCTGGGACACCTTCTAACTATGGCTACACCTTC. It encodes CASRPPGTPSNYGYTF.

Comment on this clonotype: A read error may explain this, as a much larger clone is one base away. V and J are TRBV12-3 or TRBV12-4 and TRBJ1-5, with D maybe TRBD1 (5 bases). Trimming pared 6 bases from V and 4 bases from J, leaving 13 bases between. This CDR3 contains 14 residues. CDR3 DNA sequence: TGTGCCAGCAGGTTCCCAGGGAGGAATCAGCCCCAGCATTTT. Its translation: CASRFPGRNQPQHF.

This clonotype has at least ten counts. The chain couples TRBV11-2 to TRBJ1-5; unclear D gene. The length of the CDR3 is 15 residues. The germline V gene encodes CDR1 SGHAT and CDR2 FQNNGV. The V and J ends lost 2 bases and 1 base respectively, with 9 bases between them. CDR3 residues: CASSLSLGSNQPQHF. In nucleotides, the CDR3 is TGTGCCAGCAGCTTAAGTTTAGGGAGCAATCAGCCCCAGCATTTT. The full variable domain, in which reference TRBV11-2 and TRBJ1-5 provide the parts outside the CDR3, is EAGVAQSPRYKIIEKRQSVAFWCNPISGHATLYWYQQILGQGPKLLIQFQNNGVVDDSQLPKDRFSAERLKGVDSTLKIQPAKLEDSAVYLCASSLSLGSNQPQHFGDGTRLSIL.

The genes are TRBV9 and TRBJ2-7; D is ambiguous. Looked up from germline, CDR1 is SGDLS and CDR2 is YYNGEE. The CDR3 sequence is 13 residues long. V was trimmed by 0 bases and J by 4 bases, leaving 8 bases between them. The CDR3 nucleotides read TGTGCCAGCAGCGTAGATGTGGCGTACGAGCAGTACTTC. Translated, it gives CASSVDVAYEQYF.

This clonotype came up a few times. This sequence joins TRBV5-8 and TRBJ2-7; possibly TRBD2 for D (5 bases). V lost 1 base and J 2 bases, leaving 10 bases between the germline ends. The germline CDR1 and CDR2 sequences are SGHTS and YDEGEE. CDR3 length: 14 residues. The CDR3 here is CASSLREIAYEQYF. The CDR3 DNA reads TGTGCCAGCAGCTTGAGGGAGATCGCCTACGAGCAGTACTTC.

This clonotype was observed a few times. The chain recombines TRBV3-1 with TRBJ2-1; D not certain. The CDR3 spans 12 residues. With 2 bases removed from V and 8 bases from J, the gap between germline ends came to 7 bases. The germline V gene encodes CDR1 LGHDT and CDR2 YNNKEL (reference sequence). The DNA of the CDR3 is TGTGCCAGCAGCCAAATCCACGATGAGCAGTTCTTC. This gives the protein CASSQIHDEQFF.

V gene TRBV11-2 combines with J gene TRBJ1-6, with D possibly being TRBD1 (5 bases). The CDR3 extends over 15 amino acids. Deletions cut 5 bases from V and 7 bases from J, with 15 bases between. Per germline, CDR1 SGHAT and CDR2 FQNNGV. The CDR3, as DNA: TGTGCCAGCAGCCCGCTCCGGGACGGGAATTCACCCCTCCACTTT. Translated: CASSPLRDGNSPLHF.

V gene TRBV7-3 combines with J gene TRBJ2-7; the D call may be TRBD1 or TRBD2 (9 bases each). Per the germline V gene, CDR1 is SGHTA and CDR2 is FQGTGA. The V gene lost 1 base and the J gene lost 1 base, with 20 bases spanning the gap. There are 18 residues in the CDR3. In DNA form, the CDR3 reads TGTGCCAGCAGCTTAAACAGGGGGCTTAGCGGGGGATCCTACGAGCAGTACTTC. It encodes CASSLNRGLSGGSYEQYF. The whole variable domain, filled in from reference TRBV7-3 and TRBJ2-7, reads GAGVSQTPSNKVTEKGKYVELRCDPISGHTALYWYRQSLGQGPEFLIYFQGTGAADDSGLPNDRFFAVRPEGSVSTLKIQRTERGDSAVYLCASSLNRGLSGGSYEQYFGPGTRLTVT.

The chain couples TRBV6-1 to TRBJ2-7; weak D call: TRBD1 (7 bases). This CDR3 comprises 14 residues. With 4 bases removed from V and 4 bases from J, the gap between germline ends came to 14 bases. Per the germline V gene, CDR1 is MNHNS and CDR2 is SASEGT. CDR3 loop: CASSGGQGGYEQYF. The CDR3 DNA sequence: TGTGCCAGCAGTGGCGGGCAGGGGGGATACGAGCAGTACTTC.

The rearrangement joins TRBV6-2 or TRBV6-3 to TRBJ2-4, with D perhaps TRBD1 (6 bases). The V gene lost 6 bases and the J gene lost 0 bases, with 15 bases spanning the gap. This CDR3 spans 16 amino acids. Germline V gives CDR1 MNHEY, CDR2 SVGEGT. CDR3 bases: TGTGCCAGCAGCCTGGACAGCGCGATAGCCAAAAACATTCAGTACTTC. Protein: CASSLDSAIAKNIQYF.

This chain connects TRBV15 to TRBJ2-7; D ambiguous. This CDR3 has 12 residues. V gave up 1 base and J gave up 5 bases, with 6 bases separating them. CDR1 and CDR2 (germline): LNHNV, YYDKDF (reference sequence). CDR3 residues: CATSRARDEQYF. For the CDR3, the DNA is TGTGCCACCAGCAGAGCCCGGGACGAGCAGTACTTC. Drawing the rest from reference TRBV15 and TRBJ2-7, the complete variable domain is DAMVIQNPRYQVTQFGKPVTLSCSQTLNHNVMYWYQQKSSQAPKLLFHYYDKDFNNEADTPDNFQSRRPNTSFCFLDIRSPGLGDTAMYLCATSRARDEQYFGPGTRLTVT.

As for this clonotype: A much larger clone is a single base away; this may be a read error. This rearrangement joins TRBV6-1 to TRBJ2-2; 9 bases match TRBD1. Germline V gene lookup returns CDR1 MNHNS and CDR2 SASEGT. The CDR3 is 16 residues long. In DNA, the CDR3 is TGTGCCAGCAGAACAGGGGGCGCCCCCCCCACCGGGGAGCCGTTTTTT. This gives the protein CASRTGGAPPTGEPFF.

The CDR3 nucleotides are TGTGCCAGCAGCCCCGGGGGGCTTGGGACTGAAGCTTTCTTT. The encoded protein is CASSPGGLGTEAFF. This chain uses TRBV7-9 with TRBJ1-1, with D perhaps matching TRBD1 (6 bases). The germline V gene encodes CDR1 SEHNR and CDR2 FQNEAQ (reference sequence). This CDR3 spans 14 amino acids. The V end was cut by 5 bases, the J end by 5 bases, with 15 bases between. Filled out from reference TRBV7-9 and TRBJ1-1, the complete variable domain reads DTGVSQNPRHKITKRGQNVTFRCDPISEHNRLYWYRQTLGQGPEFLTYFQNEAQLEKSRLLSDRFSAERPKGSFSTLEIQRTEQGDSAMYLCASSPGGLGTEAFFGQGTRLTVV.

Ten or more counts support this clonotype. The rearrangement joins TRBV28 to TRBJ2-7; D is undetermined. CDR1 MDHEN and CDR2 SYDVKM come from the germline V gene. CDR3 length: 14 amino acids. The germline V and J ends were trimmed by 1 base and 2 bases, with 9 bases remaining between them. The CDR3 sequence: CASSLLGRTYEQYF. CDR3 DNA: TGTGCCAGCAGTTTATTGGGCAGAACCTACGAGCAGTACTTC.

V gene TRBV4-1 combines with J gene TRBJ2-7, with TRBD2 as a possible D gene (5 bases). The CDR3 is made up of 15 amino acids. CDR1 is MGHRA and CDR2 is YSYEKL in the germline V gene. V gave up 2 bases and J gave up 5 bases, with 16 bases separating them. This chain's CDR3 is CASSQSSGLGDEQYF. The CDR3 nucleotides are TGCGCCAGCAGCCAATCGAGCGGACTCGGGGACGAGCAGTACTTC.

This clonotype was detected only a few times. This rearrangement joins TRBV5-1 to TRBJ2-7; D is perhaps TRBD2 (6 bases). V was pared by 3 bases and J by 2 bases, with 12 bases between. Germline V lookup: CDR1 SGHRS, CDR2 YFSETQ. The CDR3 extends over 14 amino acids. CDR3 coding DNA: TGCGCCAGCAGCTCTACCGGGAGTACCTACGAGCAGTACTTC. It yields the protein CASSSTGSTYEQYF.

As to this clonotype: This is likely a read error, given that the CDR3 carries no conserved phenylalanine or tryptophan at its end. The chain couples TRBV19 to TRBJ1-5; D is undetermined. Trimming removed 3 bases at V and 1 base at J, with 10 bases between. Germline V gives CDR1 LNHDA, CDR2 SQIVND (reference sequence). This CDR3 comprises 15 residues. The CDR3 DNA is TGTGCCAGTAGTATGTCGCCACACAGCAATCAGCCCCAGCATTCT. Residues: CASSMSPHSNQPQHS.

About this clonotype: A read error may be the cause here, since a much bigger clone is one base away. The chain links TRBV28 to TRBJ1-2; 7 nucleotides match TRBD1. V gave up 11 bases and J gave up 4 bases; unmatched junction bases: 10. Germline V gene sequence: CDR1 MDHEN, CDR2 SYDVKM. This CDR3 spans 13 amino acids. CDR3 region: CAGLGTAIYGYTF. CDR3 bases: TGTGCCGGCTTGGGGACAGCGATCTATGGCTACACCTTC.

The chain uses TRBV30 and TRBJ2-5; 7 nucleotides match TRBD2. The CDR3 is 16 amino acids. V dropped 4 bases and J dropped 5; count of bases not matched to a gene: 16. Germline CDR1 reads GTSNPN; CDR2 reads SVGIG (reference sequence). The CDR3 DNA reads TGTGCCTGGACCACGTCCAGCGGGGCCTACCTTGAGACCCAGTACTTC. It specifies CAWTTSSGAYLETQYF.

V gene TRBV4-2 combines with J gene TRBJ1-1, with 7 bases identical to TRBD1. Germline CDR1 and CDR2: LGHNA and YNFKEQ. V lost 0 bases and J lost 3; bases outside the gene matches: 7. The CDR3 totals 16 residues. The CDR3: CASSQEPGQVYTEAFF. The CDR3 DNA is TGTGCCAGCAGCCAAGAACCCGGACAGGTCTACACTGAAGCTTTCTTT.

The genes are TRBV19 and TRBJ1-1; D is unresolved. The V end was cut by 3 bases, the J end by 0 bases, with 5 bases between. The length of the CDR3 is 13 residues. Germline loops: CDR1 LNHDA, CDR2 SQIVND (reference sequence). The CDR3 is CASSILMNTEAFF. The CDR3 coding sequence is TGTGCCAGTAGTATTTTAATGAACACTGAAGCTTTCTTT. Full variable domain (rest looked up from reference TRBV19 and TRBJ1-1): DGGITQSPKYLFRKEGQNVTLSCEQNLNHDAMYWYRQDPGQGLRLIYYSQIVNDFQKGDIAEGYSVSREKKESFPLTVTSAQKNPTAFYLCASSILMNTEAFFGQGTRLTVV.